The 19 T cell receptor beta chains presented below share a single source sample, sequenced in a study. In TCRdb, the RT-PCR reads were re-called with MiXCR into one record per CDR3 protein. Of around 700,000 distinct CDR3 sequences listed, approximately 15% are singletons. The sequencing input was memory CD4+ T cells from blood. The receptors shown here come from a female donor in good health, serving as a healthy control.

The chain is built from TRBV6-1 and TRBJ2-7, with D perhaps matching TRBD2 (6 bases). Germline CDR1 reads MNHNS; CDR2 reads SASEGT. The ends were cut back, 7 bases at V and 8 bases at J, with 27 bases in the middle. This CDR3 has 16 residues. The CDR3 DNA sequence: TGTGCCAGCAAAGCGGCTAGCGCTATCCACCCCCACAAGCAGTACTTC. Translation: CASKAASAIHPHKQYF.

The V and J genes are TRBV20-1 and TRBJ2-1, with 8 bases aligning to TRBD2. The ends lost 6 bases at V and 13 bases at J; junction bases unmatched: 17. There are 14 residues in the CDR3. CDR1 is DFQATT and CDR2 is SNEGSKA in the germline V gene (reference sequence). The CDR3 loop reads CSAPGLVDTGAQFF. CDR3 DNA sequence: TGCAGTGCACCGGGACTAGTAGATACGGGAGCCCAGTTCTTC.

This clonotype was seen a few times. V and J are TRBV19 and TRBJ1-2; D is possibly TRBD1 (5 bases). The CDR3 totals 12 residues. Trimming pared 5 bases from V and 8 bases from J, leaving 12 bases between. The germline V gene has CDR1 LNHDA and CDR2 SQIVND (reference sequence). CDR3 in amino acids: CASSDRLGGYTF. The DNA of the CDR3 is TGTGCCAGTAGTGACAGACTGGGCGGCTACACCTTC.

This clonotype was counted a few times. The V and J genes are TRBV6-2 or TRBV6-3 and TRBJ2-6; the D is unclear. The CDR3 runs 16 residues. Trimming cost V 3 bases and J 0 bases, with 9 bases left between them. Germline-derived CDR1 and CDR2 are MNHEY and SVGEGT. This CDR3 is CASSYLLGSGANVLTF. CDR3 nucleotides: TGTGCCAGCAGTTATCTTTTGGGCTCTGGGGCCAACGTCCTGACTTTC.

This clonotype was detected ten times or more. CDR3 DNA sequence: TGTGCCAGCACGCCCACAGGACGGAGCTATGGCTACACCTTC. Its translation is CASTPTGRSYGYTF. This chain connects TRBV5-6 to TRBJ1-2; D perhaps matches TRBD1 (5 bases). CDR1 is SGHDT, CDR2 YYEEEE, per germline. Trimming stripped 6 bases from V and 4 bases from J, with 16 bases between. The CDR3 sequence is 14 residues long.

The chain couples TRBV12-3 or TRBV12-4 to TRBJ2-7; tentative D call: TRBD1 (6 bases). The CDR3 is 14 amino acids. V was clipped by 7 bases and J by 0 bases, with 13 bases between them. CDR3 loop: CASNPGHSSYEQYF. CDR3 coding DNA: TGTGCCAGCAACCCGGGACACAGCTCCTACGAGCAGTACTTC.

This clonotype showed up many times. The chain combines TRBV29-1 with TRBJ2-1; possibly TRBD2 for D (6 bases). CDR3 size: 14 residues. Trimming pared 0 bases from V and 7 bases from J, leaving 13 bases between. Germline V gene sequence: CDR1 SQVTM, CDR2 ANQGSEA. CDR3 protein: CSVEDPGTWNEQFF. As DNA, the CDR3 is TGCAGCGTTGAAGATCCCGGGACTTGGAATGAGCAGTTCTTC.

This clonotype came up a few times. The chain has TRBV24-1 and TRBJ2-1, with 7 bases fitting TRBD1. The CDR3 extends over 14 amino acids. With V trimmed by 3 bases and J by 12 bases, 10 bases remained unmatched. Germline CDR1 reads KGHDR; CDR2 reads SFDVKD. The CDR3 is CATSDLIQGLGQFF. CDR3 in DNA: TGTGCCACCAGTGATCTGATACAGGGGCTAGGGCAGTTCTTC.

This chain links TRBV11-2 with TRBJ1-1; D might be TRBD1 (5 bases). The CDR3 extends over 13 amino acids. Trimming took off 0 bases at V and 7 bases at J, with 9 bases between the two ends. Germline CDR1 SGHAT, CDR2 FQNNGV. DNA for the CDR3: TGTGCCAGCAGCTTAGATTTGAGGGGTGAAGCTTTCTTT. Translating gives CASSLDLRGEAFF. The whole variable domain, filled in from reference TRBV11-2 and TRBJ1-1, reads EAGVAQSPRYKIIEKRQSVAFWCNPISGHATLYWYQQILGQGPKLLIQFQNNGVVDDSQLPKDRFSAERLKGVDSTLKIQPAKLEDSAVYLCASSLDLRGEAFFGQGTRLTVV.

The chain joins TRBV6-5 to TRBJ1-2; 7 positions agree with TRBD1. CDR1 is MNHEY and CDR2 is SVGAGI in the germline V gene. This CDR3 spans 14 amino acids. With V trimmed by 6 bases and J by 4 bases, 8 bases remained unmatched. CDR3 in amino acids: CASRATGASYGYTF. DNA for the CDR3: TGTGCCAGCAGGGCTACAGGGGCTAGCTATGGCTACACCTTC.

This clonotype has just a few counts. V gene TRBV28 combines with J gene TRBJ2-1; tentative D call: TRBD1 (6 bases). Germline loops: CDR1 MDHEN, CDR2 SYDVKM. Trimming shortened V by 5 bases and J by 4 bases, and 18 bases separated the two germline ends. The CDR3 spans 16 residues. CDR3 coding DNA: TGTGCCAGCAGTCGGAGACAGGTCTACCTTTACAATGAGCAGTTCTTC. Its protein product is CASSRRQVYLYNEQFF.

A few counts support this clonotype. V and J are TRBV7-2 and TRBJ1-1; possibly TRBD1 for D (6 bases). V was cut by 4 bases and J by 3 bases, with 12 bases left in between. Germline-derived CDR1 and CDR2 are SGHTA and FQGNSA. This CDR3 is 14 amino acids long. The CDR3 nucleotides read TGTGCCAGCAGCTATCCGGGGGCTTACACTGAAGCTTTCTTT. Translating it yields CASSYPGAYTEAFF. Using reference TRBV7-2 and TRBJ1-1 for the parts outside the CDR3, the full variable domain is GAGVSQSPSNKVTEKGKDVELRCDPISGHTALYWYRQSLGQGLEFLIYFQGNSAPDKSGLPSDRFSAERTGGSVSTLTIQRTQQEDSAVYLCASSYPGAYTEAFFGQGTRLTVV.

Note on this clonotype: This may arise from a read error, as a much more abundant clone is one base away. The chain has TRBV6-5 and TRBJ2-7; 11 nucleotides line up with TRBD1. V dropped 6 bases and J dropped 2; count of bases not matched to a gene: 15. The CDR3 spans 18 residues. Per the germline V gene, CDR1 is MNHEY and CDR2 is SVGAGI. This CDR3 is CASSTIKRDRGLPYEQYF. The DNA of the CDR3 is TGTGCCAGCAGCACGATAAAACGGGACAGGGGGTTGCCCTACGAGCAGTACTTC.

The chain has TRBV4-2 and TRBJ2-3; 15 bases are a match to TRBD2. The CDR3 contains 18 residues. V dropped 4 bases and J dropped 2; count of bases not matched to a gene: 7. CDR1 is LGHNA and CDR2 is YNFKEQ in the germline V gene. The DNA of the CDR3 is TGTGCCAGCAGCCTCGGGGGACTAGCGGGAGGATTCACAGATACGCAGTATTTT. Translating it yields CASSLGGLAGGFTDTQYF.

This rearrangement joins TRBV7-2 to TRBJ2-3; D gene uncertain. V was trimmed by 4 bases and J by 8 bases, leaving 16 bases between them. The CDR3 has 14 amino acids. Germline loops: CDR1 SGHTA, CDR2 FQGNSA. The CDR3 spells CASSSAPITGTQYF. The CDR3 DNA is TGTGCCAGCAGCTCCGCCCCTATAACGGGTACGCAGTATTTT.

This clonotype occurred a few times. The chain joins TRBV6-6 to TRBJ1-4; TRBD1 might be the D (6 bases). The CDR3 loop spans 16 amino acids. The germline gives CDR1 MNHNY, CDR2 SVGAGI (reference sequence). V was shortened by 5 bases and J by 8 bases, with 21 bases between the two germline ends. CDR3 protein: CASSDPGAVKGEKLFF. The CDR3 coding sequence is TGTGCCAGCAGTGACCCGGGGGCCGTCAAGGGGGAAAAACTGTTTTTT.

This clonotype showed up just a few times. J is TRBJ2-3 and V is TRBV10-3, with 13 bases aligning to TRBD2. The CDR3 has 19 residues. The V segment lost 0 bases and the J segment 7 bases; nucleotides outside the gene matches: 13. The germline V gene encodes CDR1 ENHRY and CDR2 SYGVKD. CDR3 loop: CAISESIGLAGERRNTQYF. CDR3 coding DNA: TGTGCCATCAGTGAGTCGATCGGACTAGCGGGAGAGAGGAGAAATACGCAGTATTTT.

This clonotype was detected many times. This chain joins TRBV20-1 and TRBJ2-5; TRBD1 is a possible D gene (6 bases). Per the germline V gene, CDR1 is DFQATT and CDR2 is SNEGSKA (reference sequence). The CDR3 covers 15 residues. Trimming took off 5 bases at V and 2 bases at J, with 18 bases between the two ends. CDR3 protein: CSAEADRFSQETQYF. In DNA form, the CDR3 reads TGCAGTGCTGAGGCCGACAGGTTTTCACAAGAGACCCAGTACTTC.

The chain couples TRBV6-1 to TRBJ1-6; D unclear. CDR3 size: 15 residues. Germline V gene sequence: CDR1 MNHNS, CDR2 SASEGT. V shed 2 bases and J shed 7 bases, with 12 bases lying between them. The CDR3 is CASSEPPGMNSPLHF. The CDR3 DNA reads TGTGCCAGCAGTGAACCCCCGGGAATGAATTCACCCCTCCACTTT.